Below are 15 T cell receptor beta chains sequenced from a single sample in a study of T cell changes during pregnancy in multiple sclerosis. Clones were read by immunoSEQ multiplex PCR, and TCRdb kept only the in-frame ones, dropping some. The sample records some 47,000 clones, 70% to 90% being singletons. The starting material was peripheral blood, obtained in the first trimester of pregnancy. These receptor sequences come from a female donor with multiple sclerosis, enrolled in a pregnancy study.

V is TRBV5-4 and J is TRBJ2-3, with 11 positions matching TRBD2. The CDR3 is made up of 16 amino acids. After removal of 4 bases from V and 2 bases from J, the junction contained 6 bases not matched to a gene. CDR1 and CDR2 (germline): SGHNT, YYREEE (reference sequence). The CDR3 DNA reads TGTGCCAGCAGCCTCCTAGCGGGGGGCCTCACAGATACGCAGTATTTT. The encoded protein is CASSLLAGGLTDTQYF.

The chain uses TRBV7-3 and TRBJ2-5, with a weak D call TRBD2 (5 bases). The CDR3 has 13 residues. The germline V gene encodes CDR1 SGHTA and CDR2 FQGTGA. The germline V and J ends were trimmed by 1 base and 4 bases, with 7 bases remaining between them. In nucleotides, the CDR3 is TGTGCCAGCAGCTTAAGAGAGGGAGAGACCCAGTACTTC. Translating gives CASSLREGETQYF.

The CDR3 DNA follows: TGCGCCAGCAGCCACCGTGAGGGGGTAACGGATACGCAGTATTTT. It encodes CASSHREGVTDTQYF. The gene calls are TRBV4-1 and TRBJ2-3; maybe TRBD1 (6 bases). Germline V gene sequence: CDR1 MGHRA, CDR2 YSYEKL. V was shortened by 3 bases and J by 6 bases, with 16 bases between the two germline ends. The CDR3 consists of 15 residues.

The V gene is TRBV4-1, the J gene TRBJ2-5; 14 positions agree with TRBD2. The CDR3 totals 18 residues. Germline lookup yields CDR1 MGHRA and CDR2 YSYEKL. V was clipped by 3 bases and J by 3 bases; unmatched bases: 9. As DNA, the CDR3 is TGCGCCAGCAGCCAGCGACTAGCGGGGGGGCCCCAGGAAGAGACCCAGTACTTC. Residues: CASSQRLAGGPQEETQYF.

This rearrangement joins TRBV6-1 to TRBJ2-2; D remains unclear. V was clipped by 5 bases and J by 6 bases, with 16 bases between them. Germline CDR1 MNHNS, CDR2 SASEGT. The CDR3 sequence is 15 residues long. The CDR3 DNA sequence: TGTGCCAGCAGTAATGCGATCTCGTTTGCCGGGGAGCTGTTTTTT. Translating it yields CASSNAISFAGELFF.

The rearrangement links TRBV5-1 to TRBJ2-7; no reliable D call. The germline CDR1 and CDR2 sequences are SGHRS and YFSETQ. This CDR3 region has 13 residues. The ends were cut back, 5 bases at V and 0 bases at J, with 9 bases in the middle. CDR3 DNA: TGCGCCAGCAGTATCGGTTACTCCTACGAGCAGTACTTC. Its translation: CASSIGYSYEQYF.

This clone showed up just once. The chain recombines TRBV6-5 with TRBJ2-5; TRBD2 is a possible D gene (5 bases). The CDR3 has 15 amino acids. Between the trimmed V and J ends, which lost 0 bases and 5 bases, there was a span of 13 bases. Germline V lookup: CDR1 MNHEY, CDR2 SVGAGI. The CDR3 loop reads CASSYSWLALETQYF. CDR3 sequence (DNA): TGTGCCAGCAGTTACTCGTGGCTAGCTCTCGAGACCCAGTACTTC.

As concerns this clone: The sample holds other DNA sequences that translate to the same CDR3. The V gene is TRBV18, the J gene TRBJ1-2; 8 bases align to TRBD1. The CDR3 runs to 14 residues. CDR1 KGHSH and CDR2 LQKENI come from the germline V gene. The J segment lost 4 bases and the V segment lost 3 bases, leaving 4 bases of the junction unmatched. The CDR3 DNA is TGTGCCAGCTCACCGGGACAGGAGGGCTATGGCTACACCTTC. Translating gives CASSPGQEGYGYTF.

The rearrangement joins TRBV5-4 to TRBJ2-3; weak D call: TRBD1 (5 bases). With 1 base removed from V and 4 bases from J, the gap between germline ends came to 13 bases. CDR1 SGHNT and CDR2 YYREEE come from the germline V gene (reference sequence). The CDR3 runs 15 residues. The CDR3 sequence: CASSLRLGAADTQYF. The CDR3 DNA reads TGTGCCAGCAGCTTGCGTTTAGGGGCCGCAGATACGCAGTATTTT.

This chain connects TRBV4-3 to TRBJ2-1, with D possibly TRBD2 on 5 matching bases. V was cut by 0 bases and J by 6 bases, with 18 bases left in between. The germline gives CDR1 LGHNA, CDR2 YSLEER. This CDR3 is 17 amino acids long. CDR3 amino acids: CASSQDYGLLGGNEQFF. In DNA form, the CDR3 reads TGCGCCAGCAGCCAAGATTACGGACTCCTAGGAGGCAATGAGCAGTTCTTC.

The chain uses TRBV5-1 and TRBJ2-3; D might be TRBD1 (6 bases). CDR1 and CDR2 from the germline V gene are SGHRS and YFSETQ. V was cut by 5 bases and J by 1 base, with 20 bases left in between. The CDR3 sequence is 17 residues long. The CDR3 protein is CASSSGTTQGRTDTQYF. Here the CDR3 DNA reads TGCGCCAGCAGTTCCGGGACGACTCAGGGGCGCACAGATACGCAGTATTTT.

This rearrangement joins TRBV5-1 to TRBJ2-5; 9 positions agree with TRBD1. Germline loops: CDR1 SGHRS, CDR2 YFSETQ. CDR3 length: 14 residues. The ends lost 4 bases at V and 2 bases at J; junction bases unmatched: 3. As DNA, the CDR3 is TGCGCCAGCAGCCCCGGGACAGGGCAAGAGACCCAGTACTTC. Protein sequence: CASSPGTGQETQYF.

V is TRBV5-1 and J is TRBJ2-5; 9 bases match TRBD1. The CDR3 extends over 17 amino acids. J gave up 1 base and V 4 bases, and 11 bases lay outside the gene matches. Germline lookup yields CDR1 SGHRS and CDR2 YFSETQ. The CDR3 DNA is TGCGCCAGCAGCCTCACCCCGGGACAGGGCACCCAAGAGACCCAGTACTTC. Its protein is CASSLTPGQGTQETQYF.

The rearrangement uses TRBV19 and TRBJ2-2, with 7 bases identical to TRBD2. V shed 7 bases and J 6 bases; nucleotides not matched to a gene: 8. Looked up from germline, CDR1 is LNHDA and CDR2 is SQIVND (reference sequence). This CDR3 has 14 amino acids. The CDR3 is CASKAVAGPGELFF. CDR3 nucleotides: TGTGCCAGTAAGGCGGTAGCGGGTCCCGGGGAGCTGTTTTTT.

The rearrangement uses TRBV7-9 and TRBJ1-1; no reliable D call. The CDR3 is 13 amino acids. Germline values: CDR1 SEHNR, CDR2 FQNEAQ (reference sequence). V shed 5 bases and J shed 4 bases, with 11 bases lying between them. The CDR3 sequence: CASSVFGVTEAFF. The CDR3 DNA reads as TGTGCCAGCAGCGTCTTCGGGGTCACTGAAGCTTTCTTT.